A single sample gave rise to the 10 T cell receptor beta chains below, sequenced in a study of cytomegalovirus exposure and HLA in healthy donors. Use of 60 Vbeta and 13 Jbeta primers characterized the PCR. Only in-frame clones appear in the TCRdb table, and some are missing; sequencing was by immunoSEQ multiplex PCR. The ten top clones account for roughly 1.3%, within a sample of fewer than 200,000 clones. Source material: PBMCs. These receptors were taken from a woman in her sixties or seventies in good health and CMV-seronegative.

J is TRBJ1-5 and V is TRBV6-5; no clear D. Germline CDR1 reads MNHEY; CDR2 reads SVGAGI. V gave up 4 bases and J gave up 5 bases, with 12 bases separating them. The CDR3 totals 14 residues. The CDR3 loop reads CASSLNRMHQPQHF. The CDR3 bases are TGTGCCAGCAGTTTAAACAGAATGCATCAGCCCCAGCATTTT.

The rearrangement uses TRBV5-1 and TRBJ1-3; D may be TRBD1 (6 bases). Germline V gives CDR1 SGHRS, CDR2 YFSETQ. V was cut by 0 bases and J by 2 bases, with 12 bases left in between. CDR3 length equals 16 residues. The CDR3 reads CASSLGAQGPGNTIYF. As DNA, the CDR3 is TGCGCCAGCAGCTTGGGGGCCCAGGGGCCTGGAAACACCATATATTTT.

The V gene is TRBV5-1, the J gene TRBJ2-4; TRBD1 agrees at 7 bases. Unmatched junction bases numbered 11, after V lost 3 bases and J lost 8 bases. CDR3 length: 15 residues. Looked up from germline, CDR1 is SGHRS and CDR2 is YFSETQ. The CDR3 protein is CASSSRQGFADIQYF. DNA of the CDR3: TGCGCCAGCAGCTCCAGACAGGGTTTTGCGGACATTCAGTACTTC.

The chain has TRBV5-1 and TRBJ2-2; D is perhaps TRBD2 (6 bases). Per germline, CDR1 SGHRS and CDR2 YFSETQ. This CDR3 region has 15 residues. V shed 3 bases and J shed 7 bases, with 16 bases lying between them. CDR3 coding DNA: TGCGCCAGCAGCTGGGGGGTACTCGACGGCGGGGAGCTGTTTTTT. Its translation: CASSWGVLDGGELFF. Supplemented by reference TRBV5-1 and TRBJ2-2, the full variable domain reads KAGVTQTPRYLIKTRGQQVTLSCSPISGHRSVSWYQQTPGQGLQFLFEYFSETQRNKGNFPGRFSGRQFSNSRSEMNVSTLELGDSALYLCASSWGVLDGGELFFGEGSRLTVL.

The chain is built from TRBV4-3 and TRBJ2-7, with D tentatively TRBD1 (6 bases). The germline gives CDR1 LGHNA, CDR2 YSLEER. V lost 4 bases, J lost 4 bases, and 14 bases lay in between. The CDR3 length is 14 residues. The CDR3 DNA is TGCGCCAGCAGCCCAGAGCGAGGACAGTACGAGCAGTACTTC. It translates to CASSPERGQYEQYF.

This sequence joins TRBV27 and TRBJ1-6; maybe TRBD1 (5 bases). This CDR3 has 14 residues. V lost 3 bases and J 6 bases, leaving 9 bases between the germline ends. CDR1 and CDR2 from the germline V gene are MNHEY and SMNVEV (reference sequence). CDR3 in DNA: TGTGCCAGCAGTTTCCTCGGGGGTAATTCACCCCTCCACTTT. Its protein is CASSFLGGNSPLHF.

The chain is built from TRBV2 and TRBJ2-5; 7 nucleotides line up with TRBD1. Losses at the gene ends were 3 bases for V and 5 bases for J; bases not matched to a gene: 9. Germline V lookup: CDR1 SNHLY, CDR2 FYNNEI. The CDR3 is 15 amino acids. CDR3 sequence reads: CASSDEGAQSETQYF. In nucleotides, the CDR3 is TGTGCCAGCAGTGACGAGGGGGCGCAAAGTGAGACCCAGTACTTC. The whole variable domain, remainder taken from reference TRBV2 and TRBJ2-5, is EPEVTQTPSHQVTQMGQEVILRCVPISNHLYFYWYRQILGQKVEFLVSFYNNEISEKSEIFDDQFSVERPDGSNFTLKIRSTKLEDSAMYFCASSDEGAQSETQYFGPGTRLLVL.

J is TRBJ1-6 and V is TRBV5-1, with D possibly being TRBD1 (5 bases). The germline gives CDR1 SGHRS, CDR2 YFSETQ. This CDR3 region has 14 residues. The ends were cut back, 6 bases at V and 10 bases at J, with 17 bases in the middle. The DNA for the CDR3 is TGCGCCAGCACCGAAACAACGGGGGAGTCACCCCTCCACTTT. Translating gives CASTETTGESPLHF.

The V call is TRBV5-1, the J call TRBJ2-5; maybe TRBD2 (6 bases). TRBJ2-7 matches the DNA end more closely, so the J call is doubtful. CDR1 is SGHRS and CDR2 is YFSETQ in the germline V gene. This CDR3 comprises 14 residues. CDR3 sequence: CASSSLAAGYEQYF. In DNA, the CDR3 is TGCGCCAGCAGCTCCTTAGCGGCCGGGTACGAGCAGTACTTC.

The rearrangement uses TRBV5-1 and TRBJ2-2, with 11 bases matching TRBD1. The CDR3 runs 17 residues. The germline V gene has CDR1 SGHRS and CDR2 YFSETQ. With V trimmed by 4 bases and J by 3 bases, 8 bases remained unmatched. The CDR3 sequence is CASSLRTGGTDTGELFF. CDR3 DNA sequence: TGCGCCAGCAGCCTACGGACAGGGGGCACGGACACCGGGGAGCTGTTTTTT. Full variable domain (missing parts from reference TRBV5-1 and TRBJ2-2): KAGVTQTPRYLIKTRGQQVTLSCSPISGHRSVSWYQQTPGQGLQFLFEYFSETQRNKGNFPGRFSGRQFSNSRSEMNVSTLELGDSALYLCASSLRTGGTDTGELFFGEGSRLTVL.